The clone carrying this T cell receptor beta chain was seen at least ten times. The antigen is unknown. This entry belongs to a study of T cell repertoires in cytomegalovirus infection. Across the whole study: Through public TCR beta signatures, both CMV infection and matching HLA type were indicated.

TCRdb independently ran MiXCR on the reads; one entry per CDR3 protein. Here the sample spans around 230,000 distinct CDR3 sequences, approximately 6.7% being singletons. The study's findings and limits: Predominance within the ex vivo response was attributable to HLA-C-restricted CMV-specific TCR beta clonotypes. Frequencies of public TCR beta families were cumulated, and this identified carriers of CMV plus the relevant HLA.

The CDR3 has 16 amino acids. From germline, CDR1 is GTSNPN and CDR2 SVGIG (reference sequence). V was shortened by 2 bases and J by 1 base, with 17 bases between the two germline ends. Sequencing was performed on PBMCs. The chain links TRBV30 to TRBJ1-1; D possibly corresponds to TRBD1 (5 bases). The sequence derives from a human donor in good health (CMV status not recorded). Some clones in this sample may be carry-over from other donors' samples. The CDR3 DNA sequence: TGTGCCTGGAGTATACAGGCTCCCTACGGGAACACTGAAGCTTTCTTT. It is translated as CAWSIQAPYGNTEAFF.